A single sample is the source of the 3 T cell receptor beta chains below, sequenced in a study of T cell changes during pregnancy in multiple sclerosis. Profiling relied on immunoSEQ multiplex PCR, and the TCRdb table lists in-frame clones only, not all of them. The sample records about 36,000 clones, 90% to 95% being singletons. Here the sequenced sample was CD4+ T cells from peripheral blood mononuclear cells, taken in the second trimester of pregnancy. The receptor set was obtained from a female donor in good health, enrolled as a control in a pregnancy study.

The gene calls are TRBV5-5 and TRBJ1-5; the match to TRBD1 covers 9 bases. The CDR3 loop spans 14 amino acids. Per germline, CDR1 SGHKS and CDR2 YYEKEE (reference sequence). Unmatched junction bases numbered 7, after V lost 5 bases and J lost 7 bases. The DNA of the CDR3 is TGTGCCAGCAGTCTACAGGGGGCGGAACAGCCCCAGCATTTT. Its protein product is CASSLQGAEQPQHF.

This chain joins TRBV27 and TRBJ2-7; 7 bases match TRBD2. The trim removed 6 bases at V and 0 bases at J, leaving 2 bases unmatched. Germline loops: CDR1 MNHEY, CDR2 SMNVEV (reference sequence). The CDR3 length is 13 residues. The CDR3 nucleotides are TGTGCCAGCAGCACTAGCGTCTCCTACGAGCAGTACTTC. The encoded protein is CASSTSVSYEQYF.

This clone was seen only once. The chain links TRBV29-1 to TRBJ1-1, with 11 positions matching TRBD1. CDR1 SQVTM and CDR2 ANQGSEA come from the germline V gene. This CDR3 contains 13 residues. J lost 5 bases, V lost 7 bases, and 6 bases had no gene match. CDR3 nucleotide sequence: TGCAGCGCTGGACAGGGGGCGCGTACTGAAGCTTTCTTT. Translating it yields CSAGQGARTEAFF.